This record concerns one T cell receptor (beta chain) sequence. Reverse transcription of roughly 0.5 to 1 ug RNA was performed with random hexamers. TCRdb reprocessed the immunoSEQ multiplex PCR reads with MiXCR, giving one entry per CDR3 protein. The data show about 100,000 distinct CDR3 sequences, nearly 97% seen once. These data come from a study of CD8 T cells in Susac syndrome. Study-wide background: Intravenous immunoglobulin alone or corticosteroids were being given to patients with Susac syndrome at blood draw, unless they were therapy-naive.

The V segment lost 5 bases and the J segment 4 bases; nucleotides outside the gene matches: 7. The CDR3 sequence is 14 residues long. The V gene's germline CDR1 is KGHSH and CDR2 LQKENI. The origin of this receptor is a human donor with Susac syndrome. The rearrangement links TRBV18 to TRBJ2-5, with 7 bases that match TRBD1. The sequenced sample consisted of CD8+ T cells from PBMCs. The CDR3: CASSFTGVRETQYF. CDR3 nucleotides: TGTGCCAGCTCATTTACAGGGGTCCGAGAGACCCAGTACTTC.